These T cell receptor beta chains were read from a single sample in a study of identical twins. TCRdb reanalysed the 5' RACE reads using MiXCR and keeps one entry per CDR3 protein. Of roughly 230,000 distinct CDR3 sequences listed, approximately 8.3% are singletons. The sample was also reused in another study, on yellow fever vaccine responses in identical twins.

The sequenced sample was CD8+ T cells sorted from blood. These receptors all stem from a woman aged 18-29 years in good health. CDR3s include the opening cysteine and the closing phenylalanine or tryptophan. The D gene is left open where the match is weak. Only part of the rows carry a size: once, few, many, or a class if the clone is expanded.

v_call	clone_size	j_call	d_call	cdr3_nt	cdr3_aa
TRBV5-6	few	TRBJ2-7	-	TGTGCCAGCAGTCCACCTAGAATCCCCACCTACGAGCAGTACTTC	CASSPPRIPTYEQYF
TRBV12-3/TRBV12-4	few	TRBJ2-7	TRBD1	TGTGCCAGCAGTTTTGGGACAGTTACCTACGAGCAGTACTTC	CASSFGTVTYEQYF
TRBV7-2	-	TRBJ2-1	-	TGTGCCAGCAGCTCACAACTGAATGAGCAGTTCTTC	CASSSQLNEQFF
TRBV3-1	-	TRBJ2-1	TRBD2	TGTGCCAGCAGCCAACTAGGCGGGAGGTACTCCTACAATGAGCAGTTCTTC	CASSQLGGRYSYNEQFF
TRBV20-1	-	TRBJ2-7	-	TGCAGTGCCCTATGGACGGGAAACTCCTACGAGCAGTACTTC	CSALWTGNSYEQYF
TRBV27	few	TRBJ2-1	-	TGTGCCAGCAGTGCTAATCTAGGAACCAATGAGCAGTTCTTC	CASSANLGTNEQFF
TRBV14	many	TRBJ1-1	TRBD1	TGTGCCAGCAGCCAAGATAGGGACAGCACTGAAGCTTTCTTT	CASSQDRDSTEAFF
TRBV2	-	TRBJ2-3	-	TGTGCCAGCACCCAAACTGGAGGAGATACGCAGTATTTT	CASTQTGGDTQYF
TRBV15	few	TRBJ2-1	TRBD1	TGTGCCACCAGCAGAGAACCGGGACAGGGGGCTGATGAGCAGTTCTTC	CATSREPGQGADEQFF
TRBV9	few	TRBJ2-2	TRBD1	TGTGCCAGCAGCCCATCGGGACAGGACTTCACCGGGGAGCTGTTTTTT	CASSPSGQDFTGELFF
TRBV5-1	few	TRBJ2-7	-	TGCGCCAGCAGCTTGTTTGCAGGGCTTATTTACGAGCAGTACTTC	CASSLFAGLIYEQYF
TRBV12-3/TRBV12-4	many	TRBJ2-7	-	TGTGCCAGCAGCCTCCGGGACCAGAGCTCCTACGAGCAGTACTTC	CASSLRDQSSYEQYF
TRBV11-2	-	TRBJ2-3	TRBD2	TGTGCCAGCAGCTTGGGGCGGGGGAACACAGATACGCAGTATTTT	CASSLGRGNTDTQYF
TRBV6-2/TRBV6-3	few	TRBJ1-5	-	TGTGCCAGCAGTTACTCGAGGCTAGGACCCGTGACCAATCAGCCCCAGCATTTT	CASSYSRLGPVTNQPQHF
TRBV7-9	-	TRBJ1-2	TRBD1	TGTGCCAGCAGCTTTACAGGGACAGGGGATGGCTACACCTTC	CASSFTGTGDGYTF
TRBV6-2/TRBV6-3	few	TRBJ2-5	-	TGTGCCAGCAGTTCCCGGGCCCCAGAGACCCAGTACTTC	CASSSRAPETQYF